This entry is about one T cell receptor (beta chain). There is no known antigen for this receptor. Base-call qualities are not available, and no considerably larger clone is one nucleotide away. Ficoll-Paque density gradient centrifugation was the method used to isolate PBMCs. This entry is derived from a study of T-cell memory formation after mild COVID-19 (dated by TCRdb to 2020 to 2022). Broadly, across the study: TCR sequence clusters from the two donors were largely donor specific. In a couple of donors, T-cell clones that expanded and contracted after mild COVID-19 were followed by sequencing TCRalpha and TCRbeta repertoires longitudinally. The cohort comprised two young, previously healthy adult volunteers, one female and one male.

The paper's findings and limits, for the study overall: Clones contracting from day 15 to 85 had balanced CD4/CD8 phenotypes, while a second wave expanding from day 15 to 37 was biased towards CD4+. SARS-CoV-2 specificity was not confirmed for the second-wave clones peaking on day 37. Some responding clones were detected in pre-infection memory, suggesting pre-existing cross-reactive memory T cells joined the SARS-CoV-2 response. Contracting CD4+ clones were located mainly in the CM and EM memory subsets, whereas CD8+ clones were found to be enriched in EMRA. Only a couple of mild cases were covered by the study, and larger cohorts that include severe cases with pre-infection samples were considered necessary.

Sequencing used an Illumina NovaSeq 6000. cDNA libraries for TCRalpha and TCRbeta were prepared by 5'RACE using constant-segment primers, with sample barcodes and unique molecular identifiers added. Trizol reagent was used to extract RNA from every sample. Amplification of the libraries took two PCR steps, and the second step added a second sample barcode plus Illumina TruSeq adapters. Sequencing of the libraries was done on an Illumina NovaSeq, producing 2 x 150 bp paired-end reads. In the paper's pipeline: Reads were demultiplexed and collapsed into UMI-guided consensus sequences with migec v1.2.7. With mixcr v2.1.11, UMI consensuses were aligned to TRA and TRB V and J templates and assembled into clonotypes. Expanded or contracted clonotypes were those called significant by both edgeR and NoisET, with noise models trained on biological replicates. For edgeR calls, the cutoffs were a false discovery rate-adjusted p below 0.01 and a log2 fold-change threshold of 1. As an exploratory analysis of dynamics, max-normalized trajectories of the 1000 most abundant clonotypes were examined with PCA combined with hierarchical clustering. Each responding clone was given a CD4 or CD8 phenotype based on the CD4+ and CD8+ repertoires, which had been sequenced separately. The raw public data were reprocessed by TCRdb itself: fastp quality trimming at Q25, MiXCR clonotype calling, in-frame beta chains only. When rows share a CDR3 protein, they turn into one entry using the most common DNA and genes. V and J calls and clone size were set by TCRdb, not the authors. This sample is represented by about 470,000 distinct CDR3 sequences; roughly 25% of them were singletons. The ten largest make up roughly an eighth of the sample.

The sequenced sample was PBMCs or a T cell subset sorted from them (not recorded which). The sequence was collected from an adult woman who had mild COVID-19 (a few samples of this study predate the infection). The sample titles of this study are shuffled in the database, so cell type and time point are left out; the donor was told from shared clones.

The CDR3 protein is CASSIGKTGYPPAFF. The DNA is TGTGCCAGTAGTATAGGCAAGACAGGGTATCCGCCGGCTTTCTTT. The rearranged segments are TRBV19 and TRBJ1-1, and 7 bases in between align with TRBD1. The cysteine opens and the phenylalanine closes a CDR3 of 15 amino acids. The CDR3 DNA has 45 bases and is translated from base 1. CDR1 and CDR2 are drawn from the germline V gene (reference sequence): LNHDA, SQIVND. For this chain, trimming is 1 base at the V end and 11 bases at the J end, and the number of junction bases without a gene match is 13.